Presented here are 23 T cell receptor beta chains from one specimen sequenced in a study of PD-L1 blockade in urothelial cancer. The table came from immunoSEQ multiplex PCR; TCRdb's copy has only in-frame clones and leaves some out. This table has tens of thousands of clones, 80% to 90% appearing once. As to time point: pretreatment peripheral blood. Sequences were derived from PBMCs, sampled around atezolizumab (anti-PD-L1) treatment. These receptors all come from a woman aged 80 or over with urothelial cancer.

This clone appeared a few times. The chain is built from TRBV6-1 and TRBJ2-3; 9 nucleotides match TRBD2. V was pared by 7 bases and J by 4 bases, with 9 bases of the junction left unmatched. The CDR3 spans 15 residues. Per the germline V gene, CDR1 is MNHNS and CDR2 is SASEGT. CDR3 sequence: CASKDSGSLSDTQYF. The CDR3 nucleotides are TGTGCCAGCAAGGATAGCGGGAGTTTGTCAGATACGCAGTATTTT.

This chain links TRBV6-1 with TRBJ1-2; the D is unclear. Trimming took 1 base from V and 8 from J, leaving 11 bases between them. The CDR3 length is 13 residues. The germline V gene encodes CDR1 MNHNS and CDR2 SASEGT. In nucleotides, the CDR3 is TGTGCCAGCAGTGAAGAAGGGCGGGCCGGCTACACCTTC. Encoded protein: CASSEEGRAGYTF.

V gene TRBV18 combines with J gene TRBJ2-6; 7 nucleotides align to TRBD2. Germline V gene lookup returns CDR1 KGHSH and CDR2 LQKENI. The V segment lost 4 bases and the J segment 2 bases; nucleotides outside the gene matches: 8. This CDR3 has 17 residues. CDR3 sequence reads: CASSHASGRAGANVLTF. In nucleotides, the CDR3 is TGTGCCAGCTCACATGCTAGCGGCAGAGCTGGGGCCAACGTCCTGACTTTC.

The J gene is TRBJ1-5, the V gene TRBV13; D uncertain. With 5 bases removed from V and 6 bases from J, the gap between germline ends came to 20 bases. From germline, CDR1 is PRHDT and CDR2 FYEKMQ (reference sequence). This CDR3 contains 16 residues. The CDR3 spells CASSLGGRGSVQPQHF. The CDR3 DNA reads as TGTGCCAGCAGCCTTGGCGGTCGGGGATCCGTTCAGCCCCAGCATTTT.

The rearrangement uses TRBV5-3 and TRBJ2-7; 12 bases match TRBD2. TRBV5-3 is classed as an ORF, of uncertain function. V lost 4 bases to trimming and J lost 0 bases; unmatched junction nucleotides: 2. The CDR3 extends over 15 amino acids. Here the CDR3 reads CARSPGLAGSYEQYF. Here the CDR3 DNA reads TGTGCCAGAAGCCCGGGACTAGCGGGCTCCTACGAGCAGTACTTC.

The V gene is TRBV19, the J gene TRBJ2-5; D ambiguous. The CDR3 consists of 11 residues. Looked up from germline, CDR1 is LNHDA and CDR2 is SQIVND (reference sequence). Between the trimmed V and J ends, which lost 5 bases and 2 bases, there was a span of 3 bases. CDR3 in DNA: TGTGCCAGTAGTTCACAAGAGACCCAGTACTTC. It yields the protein CASSSQETQYF.

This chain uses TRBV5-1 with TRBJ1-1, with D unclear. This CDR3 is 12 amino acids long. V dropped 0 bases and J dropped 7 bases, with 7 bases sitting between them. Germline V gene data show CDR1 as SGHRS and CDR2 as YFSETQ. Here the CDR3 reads CASSLGRNEAFF. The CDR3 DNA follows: TGCGCCAGCAGCTTGGGGAGGAATGAAGCTTTCTTT.

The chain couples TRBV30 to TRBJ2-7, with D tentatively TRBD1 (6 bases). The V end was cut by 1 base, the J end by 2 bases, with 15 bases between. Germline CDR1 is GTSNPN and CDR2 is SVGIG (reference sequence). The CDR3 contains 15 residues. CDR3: CAWSAKTGTTYEQYF. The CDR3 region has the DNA TGTGCCTGGAGTGCCAAGACAGGCACCACCTACGAGCAGTACTTC.

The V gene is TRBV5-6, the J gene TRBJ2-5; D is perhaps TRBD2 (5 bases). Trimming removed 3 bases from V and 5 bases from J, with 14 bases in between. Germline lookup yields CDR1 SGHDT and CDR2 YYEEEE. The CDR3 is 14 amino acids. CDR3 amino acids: CASSSGLVGETQYF. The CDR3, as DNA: TGTGCCAGCAGCTCCGGACTGGTGGGGGAGACCCAGTACTTC.

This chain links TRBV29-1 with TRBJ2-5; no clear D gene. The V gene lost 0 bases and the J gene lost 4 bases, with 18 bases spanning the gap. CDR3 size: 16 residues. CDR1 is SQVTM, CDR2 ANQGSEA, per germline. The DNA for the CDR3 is TGCAGCGTTGAAGACCGAGCAGGTGCTCTTGGAGAGACCCAGTACTTC. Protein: CSVEDRAGALGETQYF.

The CDR3 bases are TGTGCCAGCAGCCCAACTACCCTAGCCAAAAACATTCAGTACTTC. Its translation is CASSPTTLAKNIQYF. J is TRBJ2-4 and V is TRBV7-2, with D unclear. CDR1 and CDR2 from the germline V gene are SGHTA and FQGNSA. The CDR3 loop spans 15 amino acids. With 5 bases removed from V and 0 bases from J, the gap between germline ends came to 11 bases.

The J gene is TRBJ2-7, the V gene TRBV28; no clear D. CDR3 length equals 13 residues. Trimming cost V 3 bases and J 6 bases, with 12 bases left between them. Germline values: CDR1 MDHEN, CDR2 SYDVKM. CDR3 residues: CASSFDSLGEQYF. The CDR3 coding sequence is TGTGCCAGCAGTTTCGACTCTTTAGGCGAGCAGTACTTC.

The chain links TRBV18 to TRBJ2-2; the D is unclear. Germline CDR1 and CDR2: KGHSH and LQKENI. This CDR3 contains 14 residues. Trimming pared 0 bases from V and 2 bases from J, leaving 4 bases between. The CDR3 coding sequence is TGTGCCAGCTCACCACCGACAAACACCGGGGAGCTGTTTTTT. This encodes CASSPPTNTGELFF.

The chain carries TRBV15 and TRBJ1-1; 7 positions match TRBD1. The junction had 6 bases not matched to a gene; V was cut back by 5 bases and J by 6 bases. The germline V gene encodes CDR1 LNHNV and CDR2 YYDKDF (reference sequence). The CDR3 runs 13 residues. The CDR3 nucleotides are TGTGCCACCAGCTTTAGACAGGGCGCTGAAGCTTTCTTT. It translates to CATSFRQGAEAFF.

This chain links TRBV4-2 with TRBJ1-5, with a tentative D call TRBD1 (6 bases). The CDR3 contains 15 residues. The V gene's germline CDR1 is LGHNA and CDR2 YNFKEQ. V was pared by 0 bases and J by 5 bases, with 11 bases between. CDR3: CASSQEAGVDQPQHF. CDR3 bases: TGTGCCAGCAGCCAAGAGGCAGGGGTTGATCAGCCCCAGCATTTT.

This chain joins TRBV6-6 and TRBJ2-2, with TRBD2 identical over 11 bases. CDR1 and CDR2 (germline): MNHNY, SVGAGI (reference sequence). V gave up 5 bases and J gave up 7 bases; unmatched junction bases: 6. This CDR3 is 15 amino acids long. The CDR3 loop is CASSKLAGAGGELFF. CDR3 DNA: TGTGCCAGCAGTAAACTAGCGGGAGCCGGCGGGGAGCTGTTTTTT.

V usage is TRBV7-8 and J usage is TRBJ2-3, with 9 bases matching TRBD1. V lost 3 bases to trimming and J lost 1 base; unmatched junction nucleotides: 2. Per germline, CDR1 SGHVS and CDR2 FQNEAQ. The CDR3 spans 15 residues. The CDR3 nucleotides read TGTGCCAGCAGCTTGGGACAGGGACGCACAGATACGCAGTATTTT. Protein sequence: CASSLGQGRTDTQYF.

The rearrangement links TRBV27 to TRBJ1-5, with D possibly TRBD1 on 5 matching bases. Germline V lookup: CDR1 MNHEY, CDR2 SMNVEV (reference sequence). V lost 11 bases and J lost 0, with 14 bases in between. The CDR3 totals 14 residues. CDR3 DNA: TGTGCCCTAGGGGATTTTCATAGCAATCAGCCCCAGCATTTT. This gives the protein CALGDFHSNQPQHF.

The CDR3 loop reads CASSQGQGPGNTIYF. Written as DNA, the CDR3 is TGTGCCAGCTCTCAAGGACAGGGCCCTGGAAACACCATATATTTT. V gene TRBV18 combines with J gene TRBJ1-3, with 8 bases aligning to TRBD1. Germline lookup yields CDR1 KGHSH and CDR2 LQKENI. The CDR3 covers 15 residues. J gave up 2 bases and V 6 bases, and 6 bases lay outside the gene matches.

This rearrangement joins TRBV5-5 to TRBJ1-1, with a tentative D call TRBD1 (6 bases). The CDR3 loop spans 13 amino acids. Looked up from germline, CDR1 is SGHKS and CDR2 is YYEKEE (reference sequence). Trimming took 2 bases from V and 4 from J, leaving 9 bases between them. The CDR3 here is CASSFNRATEAFF. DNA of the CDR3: TGTGCCAGCAGCTTTAACAGGGCCACTGAAGCTTTCTTT.

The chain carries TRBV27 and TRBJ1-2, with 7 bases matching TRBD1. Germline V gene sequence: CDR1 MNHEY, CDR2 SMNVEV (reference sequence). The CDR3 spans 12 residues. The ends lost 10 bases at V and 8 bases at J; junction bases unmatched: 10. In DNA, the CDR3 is TGTGCCAACTCAGACAGGGATGGCGGCTACACCTTC. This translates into CANSDRDGGYTF.

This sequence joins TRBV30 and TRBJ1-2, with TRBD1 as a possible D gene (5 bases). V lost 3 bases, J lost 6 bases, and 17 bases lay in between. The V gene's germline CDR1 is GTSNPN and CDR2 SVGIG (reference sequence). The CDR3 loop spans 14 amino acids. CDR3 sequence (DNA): TGTGCCTGGAGCGTCCTGCAGGGTGGAGATGGCTACACCTTC. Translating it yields CAWSVLQGGDGYTF.

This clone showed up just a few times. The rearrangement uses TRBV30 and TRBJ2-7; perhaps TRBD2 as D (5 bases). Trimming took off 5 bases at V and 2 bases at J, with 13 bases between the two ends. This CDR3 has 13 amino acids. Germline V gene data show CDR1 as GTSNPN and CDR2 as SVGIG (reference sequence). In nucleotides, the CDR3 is TGTGCCTGGTCGCGGGCAGGACCCTACGAGCAGTACTTC. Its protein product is CAWSRAGPYEQYF.